Presented here are 32 T cell receptor beta chains from one specimen sequenced in a study of CD8 T cells in ankylosing spondylitis. TCRdb re-analysed the 5' RACE reads in MiXCR, keeping a single row per CDR3 protein. The sample lists some 350,000 distinct CDR3 sequences, roughly 14% occurring once. The specimen sequenced was blood, either unsorted or a sorted T cell fraction (not recorded which). The origin of the receptors is a male donor with ankylosing spondylitis or in good health (not recorded which).

This sequence joins TRBV10-3 and TRBJ2-7, with TRBD1 as a possible D gene (6 bases). CDR1 and CDR2 (germline): ENHRY, SYGVKD. CDR3 length: 15 amino acids. V was shortened by 6 bases and J by 4 bases, with 19 bases between the two germline ends. The CDR3, as DNA: TGTGCCATCAGAGCCCAGGGGACCGCGGTATACGAGCAGTACTTC. Its protein is CAIRAQGTAVYEQYF.

This clonotype was seen only a few times. The rearrangement links TRBV20-1 to TRBJ1-2, with D perhaps TRBD1 (5 bases). Per the germline V gene, CDR1 is DFQATT and CDR2 is SNEGSKA (reference sequence). The ends were cut back, 3 bases at V and 8 bases at J, with 10 bases in the middle. CDR3 size: 11 residues. CDR3 sequence (DNA): TGCAGTGCTAGCAAAGGGACCGGCTACACCTTC. Protein: CSASKGTGYTF.

J is TRBJ1-2 and V is TRBV7-2, with a tentative D call TRBD1 (6 bases). Trimming took off 1 base at V and 8 bases at J, with 11 bases between the two ends. CDR1 is SGHTA, CDR2 FQGNSA, per germline. The CDR3 has 13 residues. The CDR3 DNA sequence: TGTGCCAGCAGCTTAGAGGGGGTGAGAGGCTACACCTTC. The encoded protein is CASSLEGVRGYTF.

This clonotype was observed a few times. The chain couples TRBV29-1 to TRBJ1-3; the D gene is possibly TRBD1 (5 bases). The CDR3 sequence is 14 residues long. Trimming removed 7 bases at V and 4 bases at J, with 17 bases between. Looked up from germline, CDR1 is SQVTM and CDR2 is ANQGSEA. In DNA, the CDR3 is TGCAGCGCCCAGACTCAGGGATCAGGAAACACCATATATTTT. This translates into CSAQTQGSGNTIYF.

The chain uses TRBV29-1 and TRBJ2-3, with 11 positions matching TRBD2. The V gene end was trimmed by 3 bases and the J gene end by 6 bases; junction bases not matched to a gene: 5. This CDR3 is built from 14 residues. Looked up from germline, CDR1 is SQVTM and CDR2 is ANQGSEA. This CDR3 is CSVEWLAGGDTQYF. Here the CDR3 DNA reads TGCAGCGTTGAGTGGTTAGCGGGGGGGGATACGCAGTATTTT.

This clonotype was detected only a few times. V usage is TRBV6-1 and J usage is TRBJ2-3; D unclear. The V end lost 0 bases, the J end lost 2 bases, and 6 bases lay between the germline ends. The CDR3 spans 14 residues. CDR1 and CDR2 from the germline V gene are MNHNS and SASEGT. The CDR3 DNA reads TGTGCCAGCAGTGAAGCGGTGGCCACAGATACGCAGTATTTT. This gives the protein CASSEAVATDTQYF.

This chain uses TRBV5-1 with TRBJ2-2, with 12 bases identical to TRBD2. The CDR3 is 18 amino acids. The trim removed 2 bases at V and 1 base at J, leaving 6 bases unmatched. CDR1 is SGHRS and CDR2 is YFSETQ in the germline V gene. CDR3 loop: CASSFGGTSGLNTGELFF. CDR3 nucleotide sequence: TGCGCCAGCAGCTTCGGCGGGACTAGCGGGTTGAACACCGGGGAGCTGTTTTTT.

Ten or more counts support this clonotype. The gene calls are TRBV29-1 and TRBJ2-1, with a weak D call TRBD1 (5 bases). Trimming removed 6 bases from V and 10 bases from J, with 13 bases in between. This CDR3 region has 11 residues. Germline values: CDR1 SQVTM, CDR2 ANQGSEA. CDR3: CSVRQSLEQFF. The CDR3 DNA reads as TGCAGCGTCCGACAGTCTCTCGAGCAGTTCTTC.

This clonotype was detected ten times or more. The rearrangement links TRBV29-1 to TRBJ2-3; 7 bases are shared with TRBD2. Germline CDR1 reads SQVTM; CDR2 reads ANQGSEA. The CDR3 loop spans 12 amino acids. After removal of 6 bases from V and 3 bases from J, the junction contained 3 bases not matched to a gene. This chain's CDR3 is CSVGRTTDTQYF. The CDR3 nucleotides read TGCAGCGTCGGGAGGACTACAGATACGCAGTATTTT.

The chain combines TRBV11-2 with TRBJ2-5; D not certain. Germline CDR1 reads SGHAT; CDR2 reads FQNNGV. Trimming cost V 0 bases and J 5 bases, with 10 bases left between them. The CDR3 consists of 14 residues. CDR3 nucleotides: TGTGCCAGCAGCTTAGACTGGGGATCGGAGACCCAGTACTTC. Translated, it gives CASSLDWGSETQYF.

This clonotype showed up many times. The chain employs TRBV5-1 and TRBJ1-1; 8 nucleotides match TRBD1. CDR1 SGHRS and CDR2 YFSETQ come from the germline V gene. The CDR3 runs to 17 residues. The ends lost 4 bases at V and 1 base at J; junction bases unmatched: 12. The chain's CDR3 is CASSPNQGAGKNTEAFF. CDR3 nucleotide sequence: TGCGCCAGCAGCCCAAACCAGGGGGCTGGGAAGAACACTGAAGCTTTCTTT.

This clonotype came up a few times. The chain has TRBV5-6 and TRBJ1-1; 7 nucleotides line up with TRBD1. Germline V gene sequence: CDR1 SGHDT, CDR2 YYEEEE. V shed 4 bases, J shed 7 bases, and the junction held 4 bases outside the gene matches. The CDR3 runs to 12 residues. CDR3: CASSIHRGEAFF. The CDR3 DNA sequence: TGTGCCAGCAGCATCCACAGGGGTGAAGCTTTCTTT.

The table lists this clonotype with a few counts. The chain joins TRBV29-1 to TRBJ2-4, with D possibly being TRBD1 (6 bases). V was trimmed by 0 bases and J by 0 bases, leaving 9 bases between them. The germline gives CDR1 SQVTM, CDR2 ANQGSEA. The length of the CDR3 is 15 residues. CDR3 coding DNA: TGCAGCGTTGAAGATCGGGACACAGCCAAAAACATTCAGTACTTC. Residues: CSVEDRDTAKNIQYF. The whole variable domain, filled in from reference TRBV29-1 and TRBJ2-4, reads SAVISQKPSRDICQRGTSLTIQCQVDSQVTMMFWYRQQPGQSLTLIATANQGSEATYESGFVIDKFPISRPNLTFSTLTVSNMSPEDSSIYLCSVEDRDTAKNIQYFGAGTRLSVL.

The chain links TRBV3-1 to TRBJ1-2, with D possibly TRBD1 on 5 matching bases. Per germline, CDR1 LGHDT and CDR2 YNNKEL (reference sequence). With 0 bases removed from V and 5 bases from J, the gap between germline ends came to 13 bases. This CDR3 spans 15 amino acids. CDR3 loop: CASSQDTGRGYGYTF. CDR3 in DNA: TGTGCCAGCAGCCAAGATACGGGGCGAGGGTATGGCTACACCTTC.

This chain connects TRBV7-9 to TRBJ1-2, with D unclear. V was cut by 1 base and J by 6 bases, with 6 bases left in between. Germline V gives CDR1 SEHNR, CDR2 FQNEAQ (reference sequence). The CDR3 has 12 residues. CDR3 nucleotide sequence: TGTGCCAGCAGCTTAGATTGGAATGGCTACACCTTC. It is translated as CASSLDWNGYTF.

The sample holds a few counts of this clonotype. This chain connects TRBV5-1 to TRBJ2-1; D might be TRBD1 or TRBD2, each matching 6 bases. The CDR3 is 16 residues long. Trimming pared 3 bases from V and 2 bases from J, leaving 15 bases between. Germline V lookup: CDR1 SGHRS, CDR2 YFSETQ. The CDR3 spells CASSSAFGGTYNEQFF. For the CDR3, the DNA is TGCGCCAGCAGCTCTGCTTTCGGGGGCACCTACAATGAGCAGTTCTTC. Full variable domain (remainder filled in from reference TRBV5-1 and TRBJ2-1): KAGVTQTPRYLIKTRGQQVTLSCSPISGHRSVSWYQQTPGQGLQFLFEYFSETQRNKGNFPGRFSGRQFSNSRSEMNVSTLELGDSALYLCASSSAFGGTYNEQFFGPGTRLTVL.

Many counts were recorded for this clonotype. The CDR3 nucleotides read TGTGCCAGCAGTGCAGGGCATAGCAATCAGCCCCAGCATTTT. This codes for CASSAGHSNQPQHF. V gene TRBV6-1 combines with J gene TRBJ1-5, with D maybe TRBD1 (5 bases). V lost 4 bases and J lost 0, with 7 bases in between. Germline loops: CDR1 MNHNS, CDR2 SASEGT. CDR3 length: 14 amino acids.

The chain couples TRBV12-3 or TRBV12-4 to TRBJ2-1; 8 nucleotides line up with TRBD1. This CDR3 comprises 15 residues. V lost 6 bases, J lost 6 bases, and 10 bases stayed unmatched. The CDR3 region is CASSATGVNRNEQFF. The CDR3 bases are TGTGCCAGCAGCGCGACAGGGGTCAATCGCAATGAGCAGTTCTTC.

This clonotype was seen only a few times. The V and J genes are TRBV4-2 and TRBJ2-1; unclear D gene. The CDR3 sequence is 15 residues long. The V end was cut by 0 bases, the J end by 1 base, with 7 bases between. The germline V gene has CDR1 LGHNA and CDR2 YNFKEQ. The CDR3: CASSQDRTSYNEQFF. For the CDR3, the DNA is TGTGCCAGCAGCCAAGATAGGACGTCCTACAATGAGCAGTTCTTC.

This clonotype was counted many times. The chain has TRBV7-8 and TRBJ2-1; D possibly corresponds to TRBD1 (5 bases). The CDR3 runs 15 residues. Germline V gene sequence: CDR1 SGHVS, CDR2 FQNEAQ. Trimming shortened V by 2 bases and J by 2 bases, and 10 bases separated the two germline ends. The CDR3 coding sequence is TGTGCCAGCAGCTTAACAACAGGTGCCTACAATGAGCAGTTCTTC. Translation: CASSLTTGAYNEQFF.

This clonotype was recorded at least ten times. The genes are TRBV12-3 or TRBV12-4 and TRBJ1-2, with 9 positions matching TRBD1. J gave up 7 bases and V 1 base, and 10 bases lay outside the gene matches. This CDR3 region has 16 residues. The CDR3 sequence: CASSLGTGDVSGGYTF. For the CDR3, the DNA is TGTGCCAGCAGTTTAGGGACAGGGGATGTGAGCGGTGGCTACACCTTC.

The rearrangement joins TRBV13 to TRBJ1-1, with 7 bases matching TRBD1. Germline CDR1 reads PRHDT; CDR2 reads FYEKMQ (reference sequence). J lost 5 bases, V lost 5 bases, and 8 bases had no gene match. The CDR3 consists of 14 residues. The CDR3 is CASSRRQGETEAFF. The CDR3 DNA is TGTGCCAGCAGCCGACGACAGGGAGAAACTGAAGCTTTCTTT.

Many counts were recorded for this clonotype. The V and J genes are TRBV12-3 or TRBV12-4 and TRBJ2-3; 10 bases match TRBD2. The junction had 4 bases not matched to a gene; V was cut back by 2 bases and J by 2 bases. This CDR3 is 16 amino acids long. CDR3 region: CASSLTAGGTTDTQYF. DNA of the CDR3: TGTGCCAGCAGTTTAACAGCGGGGGGGACCACAGATACGCAGTATTTT.

This clonotype turned up a few times. The V and J genes are TRBV5-1 and TRBJ1-6, with 9 positions matching TRBD1. The germline V gene has CDR1 SGHRS and CDR2 YFSETQ. This CDR3 region has 16 residues. V gave up 4 bases and J gave up 7 bases; unmatched junction bases: 9. Here the CDR3 reads CASSRLVGQGNSPLHF. The CDR3 region has the DNA TGCGCCAGCAGCCGGCTAGTAGGACAGGGGAATTCACCCCTCCACTTT.

The V and J genes are TRBV11-1 and TRBJ1-1; TRBD1 aligns across 7 bases. This CDR3 is 13 amino acids long. Germline V lookup: CDR1 SGHAT, CDR2 FQDESV (reference sequence). Germline trimming cut 7 bases from V and 4 bases from J; bases unmatched to any gene: 6. The CDR3: CASTYRDSTEAFF. In DNA, the CDR3 is TGTGCCAGCACCTACCGGGACAGCACTGAAGCTTTCTTT.

There are a few counts of this clonotype. This chain links TRBV5-1 with TRBJ2-4, with D possibly matching TRBD1 (5 bases). CDR3 length: 13 amino acids. Germline lookup yields CDR1 SGHRS and CDR2 YFSETQ. V gave up 7 bases and J gave up 7 bases, with 15 bases separating them. DNA of the CDR3: TGCGCCAGCTCCACTGGGGCAGGGAACATTCAGTACTTC. Translation gives CASSTGAGNIQYF. Complete variable domain (other parts from reference TRBV5-1 and TRBJ2-4): KAGVTQTPRYLIKTRGQQVTLSCSPISGHRSVSWYQQTPGQGLQFLFEYFSETQRNKGNFPGRFSGRQFSNSRSEMNVSTLELGDSALYLCASSTGAGNIQYFGAGTRLSVL.

This clonotype was detected only a few times. The V and J genes are TRBV5-1 and TRBJ2-7; 9 bases are a match to TRBD2. The CDR3 has 14 residues. The germline V gene encodes CDR1 SGHRS and CDR2 YFSETQ. After removal of 6 bases from V and 5 bases from J, the junction contained 9 bases not matched to a gene. CDR3 coding DNA: TGCGCCAGCACCTCAATAGGCGGGGGGGACGAGCAGTACTTC. Amino acids: CASTSIGGGDEQYF.

The V call is TRBV30, the J call TRBJ2-3, with no clear D. The V end was cut by 5 bases, the J end by 7 bases, with 10 bases between. The CDR3 is 11 residues long. CDR1 is GTSNPN, CDR2 SVGIG, per germline (reference sequence). As DNA, the CDR3 is TGTGCCTGGGGTGCAGGTCATACGCAGTATTTT. Encoded protein: CAWGAGHTQYF.

This sequence joins TRBV9 and TRBJ2-3; 9 bases match TRBD1. The CDR3 has 16 residues. The germline gives CDR1 SGDLS, CDR2 YYNGEE. V lost 3 bases, J lost 2 bases, and 7 bases stayed unmatched. The CDR3: CASSAPGTGPTDTQYF. The CDR3 DNA reads as TGTGCCAGCAGCGCCCCCGGGACAGGGCCCACAGATACGCAGTATTTT.

The chain recombines TRBV9 with TRBJ2-7; D unresolved. The CDR3 length is 15 residues. V lost 4 bases, J lost 0 bases, and 14 bases lay in between. The germline V gene has CDR1 SGDLS and CDR2 YYNGEE. CDR3 in DNA: TGTGCCAGCAGCCCCAATGCACGGACCTCCTACGAGCAGTACTTC. This sequence encodes CASSPNARTSYEQYF.

The chain carries TRBV5-1 and TRBJ2-7, with TRBD2 matching over 9 bases. J lost 7 bases, V lost 2 bases, and 7 bases had no gene match. The CDR3 length is 14 residues. Germline V gene data show CDR1 as SGHRS and CDR2 as YFSETQ. The CDR3 region is CASSFTGTSLEQYF. CDR3 nucleotides: TGCGCCAGCAGCTTCACCGGGACTAGCTTGGAGCAGTACTTC. Complete variable domain (other parts from reference TRBV5-1 and TRBJ2-7): KAGVTQTPRYLIKTRGQQVTLSCSPISGHRSVSWYQQTPGQGLQFLFEYFSETQRNKGNFPGRFSGRQFSNSRSEMNVSTLELGDSALYLCASSFTGTSLEQYFGPGTRLTVT.

This sequence joins TRBV5-1 and TRBJ2-3, with a tentative D call TRBD2 (6 bases). This CDR3 has 16 amino acids. V lost 5 bases and J lost 4, with 20 bases in between. Germline lookup yields CDR1 SGHRS and CDR2 YFSETQ. Here the CDR3 reads CASRYRYGTGADTQYF. In DNA form, the CDR3 reads TGCGCCAGCAGGTATCGATACGGGACGGGAGCAGATACGCAGTATTTT.